A single sample gave rise to the 3 T cell receptor beta chains below, sequenced in a study of shared clonotypes between healthy human individuals. Assay used: immunoSEQ multiplex PCR; TCRdb lists only in-frame clones, some missing. The top ten hold approximately 0.45% of the sample, which has around 1.6 million clones, around 98% seen once. The sample taken for sequencing was naive CD4+ T cells sorted from blood. Subset given: CD45RA+ positively selected. These receptors all come from a man aged 25-40 years in good health.

The rearrangement uses TRBV9 and TRBJ1-2; no reliable D call. CDR1 SGDLS and CDR2 YYNGEE come from the germline V gene. The CDR3 covers 12 residues. V lost 0 bases to trimming and J lost 3 bases, with 3 bases between them. The CDR3 is CASSVEDYGYTF. CDR3 nucleotides: TGTGCCAGCAGCGTAGAGGACTATGGCTACACCTTC.

The chain is built from TRBV29-1 and TRBJ2-2; a weak D match, TRBD2 (6 bases). The V end lost 5 bases, the J end lost 9 bases, and 16 bases lay between the germline ends. Germline V gene data show CDR1 as SQVTM and CDR2 as ANQGSEA. The CDR3 has 13 residues. CDR3 in DNA: TGCAGCGTTAGAGGGCAGGGAGGCAGGGAGCTGTTTTTT. It codes for CSVRGQGGRELFF.

The chain has TRBV7-8 and TRBJ2-1; TRBD1 aligns across 8 bases. This CDR3 contains 15 residues. J was trimmed by 8 bases and V by 8 bases; bases with no gene match: 14. The V gene's germline CDR1 is SGHVS and CDR2 FQNEAQ. CDR3: CASRQLTGARHEQFF. CDR3 DNA sequence: TGTGCCAGCCGCCAACTGACAGGGGCCCGTCATGAGCAGTTCTTC. Full variable domain (rest looked up from reference TRBV7-8 and TRBJ2-1): GAGVSQSPRYKVAKRGQDVALRCDPISGHVSLFWYQQALGQGPEFLTYFQNEAQLDKSGLPSDRFFAERPEGSVSTLKIQRTQQEDSAVYLCASRQLTGARHEQFFGPGTRLTVL.